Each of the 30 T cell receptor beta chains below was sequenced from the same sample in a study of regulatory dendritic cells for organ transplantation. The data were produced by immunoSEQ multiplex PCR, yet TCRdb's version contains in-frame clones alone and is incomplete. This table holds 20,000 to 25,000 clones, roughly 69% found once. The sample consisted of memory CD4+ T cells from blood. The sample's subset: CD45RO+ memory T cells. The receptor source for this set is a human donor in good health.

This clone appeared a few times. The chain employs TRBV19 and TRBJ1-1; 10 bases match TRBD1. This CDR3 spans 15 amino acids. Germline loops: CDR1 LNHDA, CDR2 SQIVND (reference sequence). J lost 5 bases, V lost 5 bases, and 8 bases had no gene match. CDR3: CASSSRQGAQTEAFF. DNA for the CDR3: TGTGCCAGTAGTTCCCGACAGGGGGCCCAGACTGAAGCTTTCTTT.

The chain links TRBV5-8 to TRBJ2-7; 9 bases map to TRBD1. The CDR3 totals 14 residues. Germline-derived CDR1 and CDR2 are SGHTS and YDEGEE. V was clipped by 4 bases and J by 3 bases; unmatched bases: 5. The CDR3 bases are TGTGCCAGCAGCCCCGGGACAGGGCGCTACGAGCAGTACTTC. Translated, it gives CASSPGTGRYEQYF. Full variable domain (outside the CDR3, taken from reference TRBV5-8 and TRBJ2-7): EAGVTQSPTHLIKTRGQQATLRCSPISGHTSVYWYQQALGLGLQFLLWYDEGEERNRGNFPPRFSGRQFPNYSSELNVNALELEDSALYLCASSPGTGRYEQYFGPGTRLTVT.

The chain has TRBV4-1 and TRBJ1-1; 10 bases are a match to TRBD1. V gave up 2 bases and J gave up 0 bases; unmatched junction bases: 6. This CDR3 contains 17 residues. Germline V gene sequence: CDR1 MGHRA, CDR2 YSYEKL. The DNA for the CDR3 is TGCGCCAGCAGCCAACGGACAGGGGGGGTCGTGAACACTGAAGCTTTCTTT. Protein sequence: CASSQRTGGVVNTEAFF.

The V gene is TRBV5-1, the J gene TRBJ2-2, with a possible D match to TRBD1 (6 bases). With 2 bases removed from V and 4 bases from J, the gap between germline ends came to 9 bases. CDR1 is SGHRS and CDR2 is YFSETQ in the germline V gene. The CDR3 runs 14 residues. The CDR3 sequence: CASSFGQSTGELFF. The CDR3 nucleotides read TGCGCCAGCAGCTTCGGACAGTCCACCGGGGAGCTGTTTTTT.

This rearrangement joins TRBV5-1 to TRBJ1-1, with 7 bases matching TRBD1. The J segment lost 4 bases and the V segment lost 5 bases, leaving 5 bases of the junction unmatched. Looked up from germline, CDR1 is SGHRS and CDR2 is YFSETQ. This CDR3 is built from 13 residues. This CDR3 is CASRYDRATEAFF. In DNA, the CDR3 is TGCGCCAGCAGATACGACAGGGCCACTGAAGCTTTCTTT. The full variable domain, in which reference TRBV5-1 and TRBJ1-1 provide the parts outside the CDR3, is KAGVTQTPRYLIKTRGQQVTLSCSPISGHRSVSWYQQTPGQGLQFLFEYFSETQRNKGNFPGRFSGRQFSNSRSEMNVSTLELGDSALYLCASRYDRATEAFFGQGTRLTVV.

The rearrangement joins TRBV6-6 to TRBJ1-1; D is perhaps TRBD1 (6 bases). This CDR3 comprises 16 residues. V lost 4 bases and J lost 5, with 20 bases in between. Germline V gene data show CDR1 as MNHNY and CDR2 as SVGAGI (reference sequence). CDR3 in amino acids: CASSLRNGGARTEAFF. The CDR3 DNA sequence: TGTGCCAGCAGTTTACGCAACGGGGGGGCAAGGACTGAAGCTTTCTTT.

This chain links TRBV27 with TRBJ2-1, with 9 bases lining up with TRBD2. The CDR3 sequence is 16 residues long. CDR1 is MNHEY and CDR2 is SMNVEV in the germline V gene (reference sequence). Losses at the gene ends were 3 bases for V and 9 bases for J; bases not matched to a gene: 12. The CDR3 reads CASSFGTSGPVGEQFF. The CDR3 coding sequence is TGTGCCAGCAGTTTTGGCACTAGCGGGCCGGTGGGTGAGCAGTTCTTC.

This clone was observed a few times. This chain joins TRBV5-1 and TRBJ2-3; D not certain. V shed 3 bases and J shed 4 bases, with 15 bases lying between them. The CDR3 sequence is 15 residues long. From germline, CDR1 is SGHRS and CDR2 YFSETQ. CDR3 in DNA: TGCGCCAGCAGCTCGACCGGGTCGAGAGCAGATACGCAGTATTTT. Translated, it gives CASSSTGSRADTQYF.

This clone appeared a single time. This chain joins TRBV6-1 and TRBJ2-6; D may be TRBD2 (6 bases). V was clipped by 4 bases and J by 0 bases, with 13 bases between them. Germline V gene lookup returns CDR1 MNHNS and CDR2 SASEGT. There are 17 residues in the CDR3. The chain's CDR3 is CASSANVGSSGANVLTF. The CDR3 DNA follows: TGTGCCAGCAGTGCTAACGTCGGGAGCTCTGGGGCCAACGTCCTGACTTTC.

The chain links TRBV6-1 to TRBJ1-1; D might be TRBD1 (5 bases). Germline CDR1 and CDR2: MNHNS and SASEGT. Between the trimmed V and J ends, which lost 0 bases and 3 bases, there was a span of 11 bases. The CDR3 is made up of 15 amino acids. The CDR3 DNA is TGTGCCAGCAGTGAAGCGTACAGGACGGACACTGAAGCTTTCTTT. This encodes CASSEAYRTDTEAFF.

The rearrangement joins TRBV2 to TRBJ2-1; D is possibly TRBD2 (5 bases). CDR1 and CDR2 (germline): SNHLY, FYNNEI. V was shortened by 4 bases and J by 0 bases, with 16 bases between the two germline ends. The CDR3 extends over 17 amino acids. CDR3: CASSGMSGRSSYNEQFF. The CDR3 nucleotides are TGTGCCAGCAGTGGGATGTCGGGGAGAAGCTCCTACAATGAGCAGTTCTTC.

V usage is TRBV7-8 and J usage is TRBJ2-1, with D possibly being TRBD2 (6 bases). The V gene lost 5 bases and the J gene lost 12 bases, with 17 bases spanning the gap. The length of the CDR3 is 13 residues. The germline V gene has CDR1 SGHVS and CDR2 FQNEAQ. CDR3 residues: CASSTDKAGRQFF. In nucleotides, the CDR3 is TGTGCCAGCAGCACAGATAAGGCGGGGAGGCAGTTCTTC.

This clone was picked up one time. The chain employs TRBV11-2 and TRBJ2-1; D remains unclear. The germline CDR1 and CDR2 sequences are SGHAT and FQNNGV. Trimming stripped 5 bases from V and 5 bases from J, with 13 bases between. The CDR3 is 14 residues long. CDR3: CASSLVPRDNEQFF. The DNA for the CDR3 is TGTGCCAGCAGCCTAGTGCCTCGGGACAATGAGCAGTTCTTC.

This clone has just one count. CDR3 in amino acids: CASSEVVNRGNRNEQFF. For the CDR3, the DNA is TGCGCCAGCAGCGAGGTCGTAAACAGGGGGAATAGGAATGAGCAGTTCTTC. This chain uses TRBV5-1 with TRBJ2-1; 8 bases agree with TRBD1. The germline gives CDR1 SGHRS, CDR2 YFSETQ. The CDR3 loop spans 17 amino acids. V lost 4 bases, J lost 7 bases, and 16 bases stayed unmatched.

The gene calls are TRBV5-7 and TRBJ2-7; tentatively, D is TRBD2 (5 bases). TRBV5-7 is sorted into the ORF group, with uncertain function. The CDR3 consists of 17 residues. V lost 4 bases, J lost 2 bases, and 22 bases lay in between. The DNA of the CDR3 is TGTGCCAGCAGCCAGGTTGTAGGGAGAGGAGACCCCTACGAGCAGTACTTC. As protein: CASSQVVGRGDPYEQYF.

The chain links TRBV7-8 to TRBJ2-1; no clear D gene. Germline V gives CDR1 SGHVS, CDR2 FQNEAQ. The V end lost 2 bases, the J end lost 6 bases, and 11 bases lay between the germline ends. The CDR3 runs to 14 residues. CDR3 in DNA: TGTGCCAGCAGCTTAATGGCAGTTCGCAATGAGCAGTTCTTC. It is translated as CASSLMAVRNEQFF.

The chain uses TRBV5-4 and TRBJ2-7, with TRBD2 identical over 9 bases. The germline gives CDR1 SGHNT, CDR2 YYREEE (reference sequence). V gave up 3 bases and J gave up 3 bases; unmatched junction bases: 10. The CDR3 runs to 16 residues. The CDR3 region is CASSSLRLAEGYEQYF. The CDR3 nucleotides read TGTGCCAGCAGCTCGCTAAGACTAGCGGAAGGCTACGAGCAGTACTTC.

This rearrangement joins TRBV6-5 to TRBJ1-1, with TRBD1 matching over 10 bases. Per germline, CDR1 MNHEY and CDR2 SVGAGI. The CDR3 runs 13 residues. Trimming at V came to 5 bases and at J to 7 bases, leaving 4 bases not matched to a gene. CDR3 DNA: TGTGCCAGCAGTCGGACAGGGGGTCTTGAAGCTTTCTTT. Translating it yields CASSRTGGLEAFF.

CDR3 sequence: CASSEFAGNQETQYF. CDR3 DNA: TGTGCCAGCAGTGAATTTGCGGGGAACCAAGAGACCCAGTACTTC. The V call is TRBV25-1, the J call TRBJ2-5, with TRBD2 as a possible D gene (6 bases). The germline V gene has CDR1 MGHDK and CDR2 SYGVNS. The V and J ends lost 1 base and 0 bases respectively, with 9 bases between them. The CDR3 totals 15 residues.

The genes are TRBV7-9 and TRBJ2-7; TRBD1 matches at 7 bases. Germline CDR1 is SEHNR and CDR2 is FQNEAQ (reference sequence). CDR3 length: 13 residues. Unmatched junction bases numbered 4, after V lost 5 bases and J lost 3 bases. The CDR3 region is CASSQGEGYEQYF. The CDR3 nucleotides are TGTGCCAGCAGCCAGGGGGAAGGCTACGAGCAGTACTTC.

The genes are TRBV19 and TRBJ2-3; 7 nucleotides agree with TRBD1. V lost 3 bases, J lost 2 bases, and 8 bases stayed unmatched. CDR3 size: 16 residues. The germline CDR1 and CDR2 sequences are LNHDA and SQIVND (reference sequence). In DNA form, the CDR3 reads TGTGCCAGTAGTATCCTGGCAGGGGGATACACAGATACGCAGTATTTT. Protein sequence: CASSILAGGYTDTQYF.

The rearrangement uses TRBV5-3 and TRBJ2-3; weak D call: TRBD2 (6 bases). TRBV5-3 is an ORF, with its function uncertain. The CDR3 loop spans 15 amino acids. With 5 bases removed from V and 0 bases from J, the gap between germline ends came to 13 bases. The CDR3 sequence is CARRGKAGSTDTQYF. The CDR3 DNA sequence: TGTGCCAGAAGAGGAAAGGCGGGGAGCACAGATACGCAGTATTTT.

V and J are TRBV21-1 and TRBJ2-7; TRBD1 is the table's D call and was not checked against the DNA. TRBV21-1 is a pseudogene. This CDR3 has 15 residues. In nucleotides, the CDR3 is TGTGCCAGCAGCAACCACCGGGACAGGGCTTACGAGCAGTACTTC. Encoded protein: CASSNHRDRAYEQYF.

CDR3 coding DNA: TGTGCCACCAGCAGAGAGAAAGGGGCGAACACTGAAGCTTTCTTT. The encoded protein is CATSREKGANTEAFF. J is TRBJ1-1 and V is TRBV15, with TRBD1 as a possible D gene (5 bases). V lost 0 bases and J 1 base, leaving 9 bases between the germline ends. Germline CDR1 is LNHNV and CDR2 is YYDKDF (reference sequence). The CDR3 loop spans 15 amino acids.

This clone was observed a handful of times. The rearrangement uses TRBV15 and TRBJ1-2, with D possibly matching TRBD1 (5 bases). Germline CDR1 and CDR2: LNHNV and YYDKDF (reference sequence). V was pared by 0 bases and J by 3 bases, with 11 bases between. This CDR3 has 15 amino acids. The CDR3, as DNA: TGTGCCACCAGCAGAGATTACAGGCAGGACTATGGCTACACCTTC. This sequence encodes CATSRDYRQDYGYTF.

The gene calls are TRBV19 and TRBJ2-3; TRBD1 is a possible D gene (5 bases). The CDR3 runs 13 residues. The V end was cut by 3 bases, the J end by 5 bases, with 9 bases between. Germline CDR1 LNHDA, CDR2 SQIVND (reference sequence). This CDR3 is CASSMGHRDTQYF. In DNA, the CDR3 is TGTGCCAGTAGTATGGGGCACCGAGATACGCAGTATTTT.

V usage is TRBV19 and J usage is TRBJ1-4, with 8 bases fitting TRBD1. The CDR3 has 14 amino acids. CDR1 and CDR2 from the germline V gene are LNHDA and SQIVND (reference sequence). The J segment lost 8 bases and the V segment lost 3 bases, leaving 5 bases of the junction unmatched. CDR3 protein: CASSIGQGNEKLFF. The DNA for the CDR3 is TGTGCCAGTAGTATCGGACAGGGTAACGAAAAACTGTTTTTT.

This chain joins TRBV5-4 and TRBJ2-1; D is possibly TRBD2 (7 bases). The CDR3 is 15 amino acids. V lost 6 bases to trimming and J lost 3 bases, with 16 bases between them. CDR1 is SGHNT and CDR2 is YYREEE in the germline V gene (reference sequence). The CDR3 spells CASKTQGGSYNEQFF. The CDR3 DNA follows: TGTGCCAGCAAGACACAGGGAGGGAGCTACAATGAGCAGTTCTTC.

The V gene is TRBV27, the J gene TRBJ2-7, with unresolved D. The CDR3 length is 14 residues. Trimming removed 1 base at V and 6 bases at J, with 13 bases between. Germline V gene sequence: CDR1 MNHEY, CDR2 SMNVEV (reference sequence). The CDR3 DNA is TGTGCCAGCAGTTTATTCGCCGAGGTCGGCGAGCAGTACTTC. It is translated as CASSLFAEVGEQYF.

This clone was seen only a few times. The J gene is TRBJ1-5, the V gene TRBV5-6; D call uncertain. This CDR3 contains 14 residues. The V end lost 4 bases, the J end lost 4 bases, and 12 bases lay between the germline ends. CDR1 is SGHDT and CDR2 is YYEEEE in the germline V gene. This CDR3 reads CASSPTGVNQPQHF. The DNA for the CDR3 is TGTGCCAGCAGCCCAACGGGTGTAAATCAGCCCCAGCATTTT.